These T cell receptor beta chains were read from a single sample in a study of radiotherapy plus CTLA-4 blockade in lung cancer. Clones were sequenced by immunoSEQ multiplex PCR, and TCRdb holds only the in-frame ones, with some missing. The sample lists some 110,000 clones; roughly four fifths were seen once. The material was peripheral blood, obtained from a patient treated with radiotherapy plus ipilimumab. Receptor source: a human donor with non-small cell lung cancer that progressed on radiotherapy plus ipilimumab. Some clones in this sample may be carry-over from other donors' samples. Each CDR3 is given with its conserved first and last residue.

j_call	v_call	cdr3_aa
TRBJ2-3	TRBV5-4	CASSPGGLAGGLADTQYF
TRBJ2-1	TRBV28	CASSSPPSGEQFF
TRBJ1-1	TRBV5-1	CASSSQGSYTEAFF
TRBJ2-3	TRBV5-1	CASSLATGVGTDTQYF
TRBJ2-2	TRBV23-1	CASSQRQGSVFGELFF
TRBJ1-1	TRBV7-6	CASSLDVDVMNTEAFF
TRBJ2-2	TRBV5-1	CASSRGEDGATGELFF
TRBJ1-3	TRBV30	CAWKGDRSGNTIYF
TRBJ1-1	TRBV5-8	CASSPPQGSEAFF
TRBJ1-2	TRBV28	CASSTIRTGAYGYTF
TRBJ1-6	TRBV14	CASSQVGGTGGFNSPLHF
TRBJ1-1	TRBV11-2	CASTRTGGNTEAFF
TRBJ1-5	TRBV19	CASRFREGGYQPQHF
TRBJ1-6	TRBV2	CAADRGFNSPLHF
TRBJ2-3	TRBV5-1	CASSSDGGGDTQYF
TRBJ1-2	TRBV11-2	CASSPDRGGGNYGYTF
TRBJ1-5	TRBV10-3	CAIAAGVVQPQHF
TRBJ1-1	TRBV28	CAANQGNTEAFF
TRBJ2-1	TRBV4-3	CASSQERGTANEQFF
TRBJ1-2	TRBV7-2	CASSLDRGHYGYTF